This TCR beta chain was recorded in a study of blood T cell repertoires in COVID-19. After removal of 3 bases from V and 2 bases from J, the junction contained 4 bases not matched to a gene. Germline assignment: CDR1 SGHDN and CDR2 FVKESK. The CDR3 totals 14 residues. Generated by immunoSEQ multiplex PCR, the TCRdb table keeps only in-frame clones and is missing some. The sample lists under 170,000 clones; 80% to 90% were seen once. This sequence was found in a man in his 70s with acute or convalescent COVID-19. Material: peripheral blood. The chain is built from TRBV14 and TRBJ2-7, with 7 bases aligning to TRBD1. Here the CDR3 reads CASSQTGFPYEQYF. The CDR3 region has the DNA TGTGCCAGCAGCCAGACAGGGTTTCCCTACGAGCAGTACTTC.